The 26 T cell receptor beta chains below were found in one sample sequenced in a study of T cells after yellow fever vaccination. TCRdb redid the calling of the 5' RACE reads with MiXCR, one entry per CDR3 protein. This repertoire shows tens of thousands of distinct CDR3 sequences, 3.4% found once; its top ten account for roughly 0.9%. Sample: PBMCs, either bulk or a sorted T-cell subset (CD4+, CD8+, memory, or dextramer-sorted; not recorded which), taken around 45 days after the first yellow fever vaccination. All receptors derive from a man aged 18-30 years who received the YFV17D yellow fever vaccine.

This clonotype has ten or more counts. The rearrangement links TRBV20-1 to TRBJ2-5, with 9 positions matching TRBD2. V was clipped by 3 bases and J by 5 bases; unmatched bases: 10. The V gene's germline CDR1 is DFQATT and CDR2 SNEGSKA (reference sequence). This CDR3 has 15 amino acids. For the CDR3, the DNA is TGCAGTGCTAGTCGCGGGGGGGCTGGTGCGGAGACCCAGTACTTC. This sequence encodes CSASRGGAGAETQYF.

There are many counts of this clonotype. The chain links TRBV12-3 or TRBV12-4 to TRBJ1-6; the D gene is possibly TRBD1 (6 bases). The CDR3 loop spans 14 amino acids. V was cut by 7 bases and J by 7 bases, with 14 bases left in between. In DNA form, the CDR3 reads TGTGCCAGCACACCGGGGGCCCGGAATTCACCCCTCCACTTT. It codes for CASTPGARNSPLHF.

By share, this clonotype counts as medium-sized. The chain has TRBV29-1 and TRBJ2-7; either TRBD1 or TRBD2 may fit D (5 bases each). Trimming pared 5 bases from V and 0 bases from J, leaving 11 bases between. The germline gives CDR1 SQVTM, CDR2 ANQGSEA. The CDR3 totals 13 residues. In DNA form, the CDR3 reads TGCAGCGTTCTTGAGGGGACCTCCTACGAGCAGTACGTC. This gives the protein CSVLEGTSYEQYV.

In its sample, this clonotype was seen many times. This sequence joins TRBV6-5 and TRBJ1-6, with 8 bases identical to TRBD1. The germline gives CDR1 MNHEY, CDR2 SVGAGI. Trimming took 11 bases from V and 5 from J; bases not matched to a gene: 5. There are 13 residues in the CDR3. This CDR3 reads CAVTDRDNSPLHF. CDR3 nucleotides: TGTGCCGTAACGGACAGGGATAATTCACCCCTCCACTTT.

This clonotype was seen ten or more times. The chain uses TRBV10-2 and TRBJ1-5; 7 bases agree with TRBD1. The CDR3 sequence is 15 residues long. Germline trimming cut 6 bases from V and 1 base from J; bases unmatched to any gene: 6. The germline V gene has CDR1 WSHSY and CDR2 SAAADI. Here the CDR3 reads CASRKQGGSNQPQHF. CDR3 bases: TGCGCCAGCAGGAAGCAGGGGGGCAGCAATCAGCCCCAGCATTTT.

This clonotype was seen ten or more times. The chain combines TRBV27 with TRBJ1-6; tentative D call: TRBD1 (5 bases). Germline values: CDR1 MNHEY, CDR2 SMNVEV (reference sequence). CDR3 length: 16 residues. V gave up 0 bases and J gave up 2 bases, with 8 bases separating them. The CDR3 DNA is TGTGCCAGCAGTTTATCAAGGGGAACCTATAATTCACCCCTCCACTTT. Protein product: CASSLSRGTYNSPLHF.

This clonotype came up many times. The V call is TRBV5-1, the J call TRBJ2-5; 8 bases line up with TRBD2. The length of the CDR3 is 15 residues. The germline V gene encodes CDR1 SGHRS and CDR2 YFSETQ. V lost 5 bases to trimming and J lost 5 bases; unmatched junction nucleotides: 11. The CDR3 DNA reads TGCGCCAGCAGAGCCCAAGCGGGGGTTGTGGAGACCCAGTACTTC. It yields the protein CASRAQAGVVETQYF.

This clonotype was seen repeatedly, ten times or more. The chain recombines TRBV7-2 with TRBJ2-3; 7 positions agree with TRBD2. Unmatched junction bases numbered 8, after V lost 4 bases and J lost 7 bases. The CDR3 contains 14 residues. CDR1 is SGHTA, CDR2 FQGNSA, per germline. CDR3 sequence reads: CASSSVRGGYTQYF. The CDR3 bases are TGTGCCAGCAGCTCCGTAAGGGGAGGGTATACGCAGTATTTT. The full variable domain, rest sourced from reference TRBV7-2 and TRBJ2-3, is GAGVSQSPSNKVTEKGKDVELRCDPISGHTALYWYRQSLGQGLEFLIYFQGNSAPDKSGLPSDRFSAERTGGSVSTLTIQRTQQEDSAVYLCASSSVRGGYTQYFGPGTRLTVL.

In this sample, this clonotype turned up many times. Here the CDR3 DNA reads TGCGCCAGCAGCTTGGACCGGACCGACTATGGCTACACCTTC. It specifies CASSLDRTDYGYTF. The chain recombines TRBV5-1 with TRBJ1-2; D gene uncertain. V gave up 0 bases and J gave up 3 bases, with 9 bases separating them. Germline CDR1 SGHRS, CDR2 YFSETQ. The CDR3 extends over 14 amino acids.

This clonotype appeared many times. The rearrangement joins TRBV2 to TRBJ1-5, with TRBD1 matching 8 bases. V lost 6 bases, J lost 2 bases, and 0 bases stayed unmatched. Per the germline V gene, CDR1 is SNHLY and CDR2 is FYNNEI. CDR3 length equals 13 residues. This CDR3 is CASRDRGNQPQHF. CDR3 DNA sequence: TGTGCCAGCAGGGACAGGGGCAATCAGCCCCAGCATTTT. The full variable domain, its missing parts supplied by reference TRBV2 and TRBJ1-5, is EPEVTQTPSHQVTQMGQEVILRCVPISNHLYFYWYRQILGQKVEFLVSFYNNEISEKSEIFDDQFSVERPDGSNFTLKIRSTKLEDSAMYFCASRDRGNQPQHFGDGTRLSIL.

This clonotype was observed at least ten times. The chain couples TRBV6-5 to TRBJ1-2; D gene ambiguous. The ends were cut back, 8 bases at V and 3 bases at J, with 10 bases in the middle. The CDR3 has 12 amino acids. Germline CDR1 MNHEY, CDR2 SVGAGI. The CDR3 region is CASGERDYGYTF. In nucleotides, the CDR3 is TGTGCCAGCGGGGAGAGGGACTATGGCTACACCTTC.

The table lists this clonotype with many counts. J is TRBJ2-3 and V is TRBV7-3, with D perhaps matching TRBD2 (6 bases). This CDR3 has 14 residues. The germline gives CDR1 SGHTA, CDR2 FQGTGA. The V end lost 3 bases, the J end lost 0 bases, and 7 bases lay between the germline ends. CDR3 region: CASSFGGSTDTQYF. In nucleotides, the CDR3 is TGTGCCAGCAGCTTCGGGGGTAGCACAGATACGCAGTATTTT.

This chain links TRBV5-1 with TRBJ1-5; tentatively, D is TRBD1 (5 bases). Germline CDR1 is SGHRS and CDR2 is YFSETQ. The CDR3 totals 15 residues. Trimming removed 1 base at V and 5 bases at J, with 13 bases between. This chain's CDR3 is CASSLSPGNYQPQHF. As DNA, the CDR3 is TGCGCCAGCAGCTTGTCTCCAGGGAACTATCAGCCCCAGCATTTT.

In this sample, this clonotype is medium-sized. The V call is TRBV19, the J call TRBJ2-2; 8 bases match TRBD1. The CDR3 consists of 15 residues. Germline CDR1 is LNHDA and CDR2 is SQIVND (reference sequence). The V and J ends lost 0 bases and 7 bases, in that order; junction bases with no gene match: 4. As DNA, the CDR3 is TGTGCCAGTAGTATAGAGGACAGGGTAAACGGGGAGCTGTTTTTT. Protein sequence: CASSIEDRVNGELFF.

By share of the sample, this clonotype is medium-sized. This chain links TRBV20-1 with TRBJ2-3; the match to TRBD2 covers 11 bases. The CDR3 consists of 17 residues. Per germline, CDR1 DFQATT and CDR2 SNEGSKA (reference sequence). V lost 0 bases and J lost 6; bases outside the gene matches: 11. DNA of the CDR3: TGCAGTGCTAGAGATCCGGGTAGCGGGGGGGCCGCGGATACGCAGTATTTT. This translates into CSARDPGSGGAADTQYF.

The CDR3 region is CAGGAGQGVGNEQFF. As DNA, the CDR3 is TGTGCCGGGGGGGCAGGGCAGGGGGTAGGAAATGAGCAGTTCTTC. The chain links TRBV7-8 to TRBJ2-1; D is possibly TRBD1 or TRBD2 (7 bases each). From germline, CDR1 is SGHVS and CDR2 FQNEAQ. Trimming cost V 11 bases and J 7 bases, with 24 bases left between them. This CDR3 spans 15 amino acids.

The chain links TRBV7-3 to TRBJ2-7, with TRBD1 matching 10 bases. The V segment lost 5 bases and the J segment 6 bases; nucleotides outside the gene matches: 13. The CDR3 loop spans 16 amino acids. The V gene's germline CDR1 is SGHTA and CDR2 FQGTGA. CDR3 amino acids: CASSPPPGTGASEQYF. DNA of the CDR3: TGTGCCAGCAGCCCCCCCCCCGGGACAGGGGCGAGCGAGCAGTACTTC.

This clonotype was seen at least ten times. The chain's CDR3 is CASSSPGQPQHF. In nucleotides, the CDR3 is TGTGCCAGCAGTTCCCCCGGCCAGCCCCAGCATTTT. The chain joins TRBV12-3 or TRBV12-4 to TRBJ1-5, with no clear D. The CDR3 runs to 12 residues. Trimming cost V 4 bases and J 7 bases, with 8 bases left between them.

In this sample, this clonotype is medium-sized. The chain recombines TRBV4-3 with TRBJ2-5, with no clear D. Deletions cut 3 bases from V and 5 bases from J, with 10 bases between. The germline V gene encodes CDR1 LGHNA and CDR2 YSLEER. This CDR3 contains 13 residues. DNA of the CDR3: TGCGCCAGCAGCCACTCTACTGGGGAGACCCAGTACTTC. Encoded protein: CASSHSTGETQYF.

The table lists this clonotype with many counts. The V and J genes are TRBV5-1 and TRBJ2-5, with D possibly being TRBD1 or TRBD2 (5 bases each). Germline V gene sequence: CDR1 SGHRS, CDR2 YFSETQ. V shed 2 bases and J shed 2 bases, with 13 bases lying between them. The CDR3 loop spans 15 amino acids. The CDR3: CASSLRGGGQETQYF. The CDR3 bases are TGCGCCAGCAGCTTAAGGGGTGGAGGTCAAGAGACCCAGTACTTC. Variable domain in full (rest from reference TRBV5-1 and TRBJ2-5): KAGVTQTPRYLIKTRGQQVTLSCSPISGHRSVSWYQQTPGQGLQFLFEYFSETQRNKGNFPGRFSGRQFSNSRSEMNVSTLELGDSALYLCASSLRGGGQETQYFGPGTRLLVL.

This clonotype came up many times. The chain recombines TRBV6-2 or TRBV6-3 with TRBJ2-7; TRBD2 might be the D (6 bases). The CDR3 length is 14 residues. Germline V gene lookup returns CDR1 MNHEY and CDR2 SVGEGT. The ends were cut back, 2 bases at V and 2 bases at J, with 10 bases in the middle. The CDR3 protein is CASSYVSGAYEQYF. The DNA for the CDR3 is TGTGCCAGCAGTTACGTTTCGGGGGCCTACGAGCAGTACTTC.

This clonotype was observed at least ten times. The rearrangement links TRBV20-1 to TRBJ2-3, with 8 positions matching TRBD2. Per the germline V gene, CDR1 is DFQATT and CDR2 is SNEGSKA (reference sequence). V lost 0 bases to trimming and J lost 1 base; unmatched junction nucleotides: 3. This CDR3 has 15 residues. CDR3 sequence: CSARDSGGRTDTQYF. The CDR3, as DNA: TGCAGTGCTAGAGATTCGGGGGGGCGCACAGATACGCAGTATTTT.

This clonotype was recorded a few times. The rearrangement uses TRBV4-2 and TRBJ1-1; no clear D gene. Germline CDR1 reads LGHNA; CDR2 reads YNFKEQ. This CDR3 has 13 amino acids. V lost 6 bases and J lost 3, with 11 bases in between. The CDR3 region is CASRRSRDTEAFF. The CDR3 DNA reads TGTGCCAGCAGAAGGAGCAGAGACACTGAAGCTTTCTTT.

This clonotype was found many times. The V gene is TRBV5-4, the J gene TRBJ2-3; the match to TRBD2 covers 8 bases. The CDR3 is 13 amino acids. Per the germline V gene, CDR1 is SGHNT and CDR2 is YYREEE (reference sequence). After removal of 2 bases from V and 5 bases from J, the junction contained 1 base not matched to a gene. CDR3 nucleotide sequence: TGTGCCAGCAGCTTACGGGGGGGAGATACGCAGTATTTT. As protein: CASSLRGGDTQYF.

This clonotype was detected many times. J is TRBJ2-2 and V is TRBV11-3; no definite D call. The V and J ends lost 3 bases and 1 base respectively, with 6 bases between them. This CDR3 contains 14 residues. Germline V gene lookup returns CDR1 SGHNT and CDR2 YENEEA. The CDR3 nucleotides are TGTGCCAGCAGCTTTGAGGAGAACACCGGGGAGCTGTTTTTT. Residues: CASSFEENTGELFF.

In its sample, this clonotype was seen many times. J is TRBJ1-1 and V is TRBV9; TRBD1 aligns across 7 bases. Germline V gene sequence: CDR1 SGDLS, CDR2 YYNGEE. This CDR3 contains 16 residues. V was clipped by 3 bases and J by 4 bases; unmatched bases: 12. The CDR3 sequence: CASSAQRQGEGTEAFF. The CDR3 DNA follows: TGTGCCAGCAGCGCGCAGAGACAGGGCGAGGGCACTGAAGCTTTCTTT.